The 17 T cell receptor beta chains in this list originate from one sample, sequenced in a study of response to subunit inactivated influenza vaccine (dated by TCRdb to the late 2010s). The library was generated by RT-PCR. The instrument given in TCRdb is Illumina HiSeq 2500. TCRdb itself trimmed the public reads at Q25 with fastp, ran MiXCR and retained productive beta chains. Every distinct CDR3 protein forms one entry, paired with its most common genes and DNA. A total of hundreds of thousands of distinct CDR3 sequences appear in this sample, approximately 15% of them only once. The top ten clonotypes cover around 7% of the sample. The sample in question was PBMCs from blood, obtained approximately 15 days before vaccination. The source of these receptors is a man between 45 and 60 years old who received an inactivated influenza vaccine. Donor details come from another sample of the same person, matched by shared clones.

This clonotype was observed many times. The chain links TRBV19 to TRBJ1-5; 7 bases are a match to TRBD1. V lost 5 bases, J lost 0 bases, and 4 bases stayed unmatched. CDR1 is LNHDA, CDR2 SQIVND, per germline (reference sequence). The CDR3 consists of 15 residues. As DNA, the CDR3 is TGTGCCAGTAGTCTAAGGGACAGTAGCAATCAGCCCCAGCATTTT. This translates into CASSLRDSSNQPQHF.

J is TRBJ1-5 and V is TRBV19, with D maybe TRBD1 (5 bases). This CDR3 contains 19 residues. The V end lost 6 bases, the J end lost 0 bases, and 24 bases lay between the germline ends. Germline V gene data show CDR1 as LNHDA and CDR2 as SQIVND (reference sequence). In DNA, the CDR3 is TGTGCCAGTAGCCTAGGGCGTGGCAGGGCCTTTTATAGCAATCAGCCCCAGCATTTT. Encoded protein: CASSLGRGRAFYSNQPQHF.

This clonotype was recorded many times. As DNA, the CDR3 is TGTGCCAGTAGCCCGCAGGGGTTTTATGGCTACACCTTC. Its protein product is CASSPQGFYGYTF. The chain couples TRBV19 to TRBJ1-2; tentative D call: TRBD1 (6 bases). Germline CDR1 is LNHDA and CDR2 is SQIVND (reference sequence). CDR3 length equals 13 residues. V lost 6 bases to trimming and J lost 5 bases, with 13 bases between them.

This clonotype was seen a few times. This chain links TRBV4-3 with TRBJ2-1, with TRBD2 matching 10 bases. The CDR3 extends over 14 amino acids. The V and J ends lost 1 base and 8 bases, in that order; junction bases with no gene match: 2. The germline gives CDR1 LGHNA, CDR2 YSLEER. In DNA form, the CDR3 reads TGCGCCAGCAGCCAAGGGGGGACTAGCGATGAGCAGTTCTTC. Translated: CASSQGGTSDEQFF.

This clonotype was seen only a few times. The V call is TRBV7-9, the J call TRBJ2-1; D is ambiguous. The CDR3 is 13 amino acids. Trimming shortened V by 5 bases and J by 6 bases, and 11 bases separated the two germline ends. Germline V lookup: CDR1 SEHNR, CDR2 FQNEAQ (reference sequence). In DNA form, the CDR3 reads TGTGCCAGCAGCCCCCTACGCTTCAATGAGCAGTTCTTC. Its translation: CASSPLRFNEQFF.

This clonotype has only a few counts. This sequence joins TRBV20-1 and TRBJ2-7; D may be TRBD2 (5 bases). The CDR3 has 13 residues. Germline-derived CDR1 and CDR2 are DFQATT and SNEGSKA (reference sequence). V lost 3 bases to trimming and J lost 0 bases, with 9 bases between them. The CDR3 region is CSARDSYSYEQYF. Here the CDR3 DNA reads TGCAGTGCTAGGGACTCCTACTCCTACGAGCAGTACTTC.

This clonotype has a handful of counts. This chain connects TRBV14 to TRBJ2-1, with D possibly matching TRBD2 (5 bases). This CDR3 contains 12 residues. CDR1 SGHDN and CDR2 FVKESK come from the germline V gene. Trimming took off 1 base at V and 10 bases at J, with 8 bases between the two ends. The DNA for the CDR3 is TGTGCCAGCAGCCAAGGTAGGAGGGAGCAGTTCTTC. Its translation is CASSQGRREQFF. The complete variable domain, with remaining parts taken from reference TRBV14 and TRBJ2-1, reads EAGVTQFPSHSVIEKGQTVTLRCDPISGHDNLYWYRRVMGKEIKFLLHFVKESKQDESGMPNNRFLAERTGGTYSTLKVQPAELEDSGVYFCASSQGRREQFFGPGTRLTVL.

The sample holds a few counts of this clonotype. The CDR3: CASKPLASGYTF. CDR3 DNA sequence: TGTGCCAGCAAGCCCTTGGCCTCTGGCTACACCTTC. This chain connects TRBV5-6 to TRBJ1-2; D is unclear. Trimming pared 6 bases from V and 7 bases from J, leaving 13 bases between. Germline CDR1 is SGHDT and CDR2 is YYEEEE. The CDR3 covers 12 residues.

This rearrangement joins TRBV5-1 to TRBJ2-2; a weak D match, TRBD1 (6 bases). This CDR3 comprises 15 residues. From germline, CDR1 is SGHRS and CDR2 YFSETQ. The V end lost 2 bases, the J end lost 5 bases, and 13 bases lay between the germline ends. The CDR3 loop is CASSFYRDVTGELFF. CDR3 DNA sequence: TGCGCCAGCAGCTTCTACAGGGACGTAACCGGGGAGCTGTTTTTT. Supplemented by reference TRBV5-1 and TRBJ2-2, the full variable domain reads KAGVTQTPRYLIKTRGQQVTLSCSPISGHRSVSWYQQTPGQGLQFLFEYFSETQRNKGNFPGRFSGRQFSNSRSEMNVSTLELGDSALYLCASSFYRDVTGELFFGEGSRLTVL.

This clonotype appeared a few times. Written as DNA, the CDR3 is TGTGCCAGCAGTTCTAATCCACAGGGATCCGAGCAGTACTTC. Amino acids: CASSSNPQGSEQYF. The chain is built from TRBV12-3 or TRBV12-4 and TRBJ2-7; tentatively, D is TRBD1 (6 bases). V was clipped by 4 bases and J by 6 bases, with 16 bases between them. The CDR3 extends over 14 amino acids.

This clonotype has a handful of counts. The chain couples TRBV12-3 or TRBV12-4 to TRBJ1-5; D is unresolved. The CDR3 runs to 15 residues. V lost 7 bases and J lost 3, with 16 bases in between. The CDR3 DNA follows: TGTGCCAGCAAGGCAGGTGCAGTTCCCAATCAGCCCCAGCATTTT. Protein sequence: CASKAGAVPNQPQHF.

The genes are TRBV4-2 and TRBJ2-1; D might be TRBD2 (5 bases). This CDR3 is built from 15 residues. Germline CDR1 and CDR2: LGHNA and YNFKEQ. Trimming removed 1 base at V and 3 bases at J, with 10 bases between. DNA of the CDR3: TGTGCCAGCAGCCAAGTTCTGGACTTCTACAATGAGCAGTTCTTC. Amino acid sequence: CASSQVLDFYNEQFF.

This clonotype showed up many times. The chain employs TRBV27 and TRBJ2-7; tentatively, D is TRBD1 or TRBD2 (5 bases each). V was cut by 4 bases and J by 6 bases, with 13 bases left in between. Germline CDR1 and CDR2: MNHEY and SMNVEV (reference sequence). CDR3 length: 13 amino acids. As DNA, the CDR3 is TGTGCCAGCAGTTCGGCCTACGGGGCCGAGCAGTACTTC. This translates into CASSSAYGAEQYF.

The chain recombines TRBV7-6 with TRBJ2-5; TRBD1 might be the D (6 bases). The germline CDR1 and CDR2 sequences are SGHVS and FNYEAQ. V lost 5 bases and J 5 bases, leaving 18 bases between the germline ends. This CDR3 is built from 15 residues. CDR3 sequence reads: CASSHRPGVGETQYF. The DNA of the CDR3 is TGTGCCAGCAGCCATCGTCCAGGGGTGGGGGAGACCCAGTACTTC.

This clonotype was recorded a few times. The V gene is TRBV2, the J gene TRBJ1-2, with D uncertain. The ends were cut back, 2 bases at V and 5 bases at J, with 6 bases in the middle. Germline V gene sequence: CDR1 SNHLY, CDR2 FYNNEI. The CDR3 has 12 residues. The CDR3 coding sequence is TGTGCCAGCAGTGAAAGGACTTATGGCTACACCTTC. The encoded protein is CASSERTYGYTF.

In its sample, this clonotype was seen a few times. The chain employs TRBV27 and TRBJ2-3; D remains ambiguous. The V end was cut by 3 bases, the J end by 0 bases, with 4 bases between. Germline values: CDR1 MNHEY, CDR2 SMNVEV (reference sequence). The CDR3 is 13 amino acids. Here the CDR3 reads CASSFVSTDTQYF. The CDR3 nucleotides are TGTGCCAGCAGTTTTGTGAGCACAGATACGCAGTATTTT.

This clonotype was observed at least ten times. The V gene is TRBV5-1, the J gene TRBJ1-2; TRBD1 aligns across 12 bases. Germline CDR1 is SGHRS and CDR2 is YFSETQ. The CDR3 contains 15 residues. V lost 4 bases, J lost 4 bases, and 5 bases stayed unmatched. CDR3 coding DNA: TGCGCCAGCAGCCTTGGGACAGGGGGCATCTATGGCTACACCTTC. Its protein product is CASSLGTGGIYGYTF. Combining the CDR3 with reference TRBV5-1 and TRBJ1-2 gives the whole variable domain KAGVTQTPRYLIKTRGQQVTLSCSPISGHRSVSWYQQTPGQGLQFLFEYFSETQRNKGNFPGRFSGRQFSNSRSEMNVSTLELGDSALYLCASSLGTGGIYGYTFGSGTRLTVV.